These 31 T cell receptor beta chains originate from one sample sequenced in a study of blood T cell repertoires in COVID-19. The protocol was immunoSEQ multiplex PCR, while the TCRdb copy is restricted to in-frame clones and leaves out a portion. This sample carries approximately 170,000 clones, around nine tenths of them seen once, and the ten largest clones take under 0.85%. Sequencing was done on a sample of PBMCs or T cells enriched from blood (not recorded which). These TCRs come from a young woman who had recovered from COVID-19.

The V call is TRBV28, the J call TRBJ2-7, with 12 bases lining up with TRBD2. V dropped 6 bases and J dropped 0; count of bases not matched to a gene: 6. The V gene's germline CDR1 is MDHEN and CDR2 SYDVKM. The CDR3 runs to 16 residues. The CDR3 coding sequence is TGTGCCAGCAGCAGACTAGCGGGAGTGAGCTCCTACGAGCAGTACTTC. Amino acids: CASSRLAGVSSYEQYF.

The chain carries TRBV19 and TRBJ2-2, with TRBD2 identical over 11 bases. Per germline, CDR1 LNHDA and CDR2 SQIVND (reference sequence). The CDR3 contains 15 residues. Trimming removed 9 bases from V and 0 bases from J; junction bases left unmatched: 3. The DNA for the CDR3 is TGTGCCAGCCGGGGACTAGCGGCGAACACCGGGGAGCTGTTTTTT. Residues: CASRGLAANTGELFF. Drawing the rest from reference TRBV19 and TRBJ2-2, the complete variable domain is DGGITQSPKYLFRKEGQNVTLSCEQNLNHDAMYWYRQDPGQGLRLIYYSQIVNDFQKGDIAEGYSVSREKKESFPLTVTSAQKNPTAFYLCASRGLAANTGELFFGEGSRLTVL.

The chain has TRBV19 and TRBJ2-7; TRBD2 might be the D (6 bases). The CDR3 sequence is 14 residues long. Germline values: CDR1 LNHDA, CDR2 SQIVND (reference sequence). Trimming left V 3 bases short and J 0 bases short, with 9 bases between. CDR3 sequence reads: CASSIMGGSYEQYF. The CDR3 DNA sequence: TGTGCCAGTAGTATCATGGGAGGCTCCTACGAGCAGTACTTC. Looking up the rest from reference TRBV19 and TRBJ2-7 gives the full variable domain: DGGITQSPKYLFRKEGQNVTLSCEQNLNHDAMYWYRQDPGQGLRLIYYSQIVNDFQKGDIAEGYSVSREKKESFPLTVTSAQKNPTAFYLCASSIMGGSYEQYFGPGTRLTVT.

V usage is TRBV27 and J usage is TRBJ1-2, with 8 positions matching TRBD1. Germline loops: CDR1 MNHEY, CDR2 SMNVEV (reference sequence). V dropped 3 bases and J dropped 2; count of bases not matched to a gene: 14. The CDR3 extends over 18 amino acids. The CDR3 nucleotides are TGTGCCAGCAGTTTTCGGGCAACAGGGGGGCCCTTCAACTATGGCTACACCTTC. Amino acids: CASSFRATGGPFNYGYTF.

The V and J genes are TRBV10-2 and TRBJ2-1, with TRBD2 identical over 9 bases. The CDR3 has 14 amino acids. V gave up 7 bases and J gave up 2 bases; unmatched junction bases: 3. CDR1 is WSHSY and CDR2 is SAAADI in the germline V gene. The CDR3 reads CASNAGGPYNEQFF. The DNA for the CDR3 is TGCGCCAGCAACGCGGGAGGGCCCTACAATGAGCAGTTCTTC.

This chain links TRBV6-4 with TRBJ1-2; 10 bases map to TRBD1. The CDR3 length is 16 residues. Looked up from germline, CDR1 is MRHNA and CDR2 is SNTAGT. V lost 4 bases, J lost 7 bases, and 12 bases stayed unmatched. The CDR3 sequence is CASSAEPGQGTGGYTF. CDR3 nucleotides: TGTGCCAGCAGTGCCGAACCGGGACAGGGGACCGGTGGCTACACCTTC.

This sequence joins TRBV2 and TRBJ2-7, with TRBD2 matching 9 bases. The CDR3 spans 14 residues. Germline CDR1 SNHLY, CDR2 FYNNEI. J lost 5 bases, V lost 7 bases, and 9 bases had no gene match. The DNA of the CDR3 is TGTGCCAGCAATGCGGGACTAGCTTCCGACGAGCAGTACTTC. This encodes CASNAGLASDEQYF.

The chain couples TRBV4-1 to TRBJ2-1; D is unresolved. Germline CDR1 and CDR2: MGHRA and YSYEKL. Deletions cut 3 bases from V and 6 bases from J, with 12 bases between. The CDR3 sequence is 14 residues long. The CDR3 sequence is CASSQGPSPNEQFF. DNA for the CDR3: TGCGCCAGCAGCCAGGGCCCCTCCCCCAATGAGCAGTTCTTC.

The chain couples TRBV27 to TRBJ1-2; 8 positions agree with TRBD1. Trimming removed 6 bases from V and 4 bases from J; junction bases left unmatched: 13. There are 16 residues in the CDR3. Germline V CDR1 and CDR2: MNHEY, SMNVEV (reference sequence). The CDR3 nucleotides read TGTGCCAGCAGGGTACCGACAGGGGCAGGTAGCTATGGCTACACCTTC. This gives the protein CASRVPTGAGSYGYTF.

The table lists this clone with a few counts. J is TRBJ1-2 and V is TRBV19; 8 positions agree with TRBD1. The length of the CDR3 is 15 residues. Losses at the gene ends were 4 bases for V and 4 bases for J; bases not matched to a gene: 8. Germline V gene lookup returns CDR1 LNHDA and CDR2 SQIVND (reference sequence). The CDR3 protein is CASSKGQGVIYGYTF. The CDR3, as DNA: TGTGCCAGTAGTAAAGGACAGGGTGTCATCTATGGCTACACCTTC.

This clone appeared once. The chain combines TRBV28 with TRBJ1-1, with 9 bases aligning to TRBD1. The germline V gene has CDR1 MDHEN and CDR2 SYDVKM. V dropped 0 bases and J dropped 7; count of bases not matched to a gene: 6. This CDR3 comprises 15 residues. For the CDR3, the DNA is TGTGCCAGCAGTTTATGGGGGGACAGGGCGAATGAAGCTTTCTTT. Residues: CASSLWGDRANEAFF.

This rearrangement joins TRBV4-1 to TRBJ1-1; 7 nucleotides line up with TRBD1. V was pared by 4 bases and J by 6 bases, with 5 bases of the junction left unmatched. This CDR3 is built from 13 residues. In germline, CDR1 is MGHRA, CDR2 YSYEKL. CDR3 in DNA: TGCGCCAGCAGCCCTCAGGGGGGCCCTGAAGCTTTCTTT. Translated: CASSPQGGPEAFF.

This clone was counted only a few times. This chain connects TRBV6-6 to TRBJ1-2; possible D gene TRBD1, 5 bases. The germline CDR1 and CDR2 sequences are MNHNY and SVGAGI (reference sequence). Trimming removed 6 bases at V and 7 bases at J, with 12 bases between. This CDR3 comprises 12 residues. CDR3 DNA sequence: TGTGCCAGCAGCCAGGGCCGCGGTGGCTACACCTTC. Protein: CASSQGRGGYTF.

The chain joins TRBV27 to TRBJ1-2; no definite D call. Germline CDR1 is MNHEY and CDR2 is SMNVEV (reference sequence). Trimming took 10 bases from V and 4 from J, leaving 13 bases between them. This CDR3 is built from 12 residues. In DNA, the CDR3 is TGTGCCACCAGGTCCAGCGTCTATGGCTACACCTTC. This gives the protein CATRSSVYGYTF.

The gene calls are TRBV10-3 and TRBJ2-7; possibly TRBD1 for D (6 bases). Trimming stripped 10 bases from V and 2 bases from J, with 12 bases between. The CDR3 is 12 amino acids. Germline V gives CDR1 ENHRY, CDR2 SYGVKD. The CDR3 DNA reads TGTGCCACTACAGGGAATCCCTACGAGCAGTACTTC. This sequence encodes CATTGNPYEQYF.

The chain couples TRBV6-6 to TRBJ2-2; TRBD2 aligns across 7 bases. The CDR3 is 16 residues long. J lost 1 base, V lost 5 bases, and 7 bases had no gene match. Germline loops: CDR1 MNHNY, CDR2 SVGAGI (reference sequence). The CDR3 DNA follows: TGTGCCAGCAGTCGACGCGGGAGACAGAACACCGGGGAGCTGTTTTTT. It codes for CASSRRGRQNTGELFF.

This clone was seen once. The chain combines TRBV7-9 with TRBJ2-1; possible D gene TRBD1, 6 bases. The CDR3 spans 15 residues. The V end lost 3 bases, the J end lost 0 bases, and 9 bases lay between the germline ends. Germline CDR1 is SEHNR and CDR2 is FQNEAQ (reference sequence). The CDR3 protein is CASSLGRGSYNEQFF. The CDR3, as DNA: TGTGCCAGCAGCTTGGGCAGGGGCTCCTACAATGAGCAGTTCTTC.

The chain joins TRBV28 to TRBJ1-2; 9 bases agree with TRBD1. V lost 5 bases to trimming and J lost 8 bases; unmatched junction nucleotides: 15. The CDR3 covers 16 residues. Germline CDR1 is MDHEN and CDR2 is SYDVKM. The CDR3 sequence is CASSPRPNWTGVGYTF. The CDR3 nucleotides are TGTGCCAGCAGTCCGCGGCCTAATTGGACAGGGGTAGGCTACACCTTC.

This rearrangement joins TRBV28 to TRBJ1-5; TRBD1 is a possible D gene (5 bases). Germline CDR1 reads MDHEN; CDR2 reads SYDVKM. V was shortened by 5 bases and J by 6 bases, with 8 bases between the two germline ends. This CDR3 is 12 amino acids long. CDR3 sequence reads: CASSPGSQPQHF. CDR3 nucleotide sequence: TGTGCCAGCAGTCCAGGGTCTCAGCCCCAGCATTTT.

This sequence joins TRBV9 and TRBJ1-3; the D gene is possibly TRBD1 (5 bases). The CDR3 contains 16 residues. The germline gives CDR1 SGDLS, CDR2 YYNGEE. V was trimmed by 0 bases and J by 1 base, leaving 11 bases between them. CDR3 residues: CASSVAPRDSGNTIYF. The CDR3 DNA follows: TGTGCCAGCAGCGTAGCCCCCAGGGATTCTGGAAACACCATATATTTT. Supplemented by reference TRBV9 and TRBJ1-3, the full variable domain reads DSGVTQTPKHLITATGQRVTLRCSPRSGDLSVYWYQQSLDQGLQFLIQYYNGEERAKGNILERFSAQQFPDLHSELNLSSLELGDSALYFCASSVAPRDSGNTIYFGEGSWLTVV.

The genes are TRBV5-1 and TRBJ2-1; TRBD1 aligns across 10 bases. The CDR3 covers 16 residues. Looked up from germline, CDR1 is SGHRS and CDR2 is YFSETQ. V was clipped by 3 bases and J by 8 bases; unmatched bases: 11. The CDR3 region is CASSYRGQGRLDEQFF. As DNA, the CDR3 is TGCGCCAGCAGCTATAGGGGACAGGGGAGATTGGATGAGCAGTTCTTC.

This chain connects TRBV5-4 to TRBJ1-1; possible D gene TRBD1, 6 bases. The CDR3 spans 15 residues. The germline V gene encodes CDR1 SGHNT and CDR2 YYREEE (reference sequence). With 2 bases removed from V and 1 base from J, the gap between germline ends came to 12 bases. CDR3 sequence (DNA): TGTGCCAGCAGCTTACCGAACAGGGCGAACACTGAAGCTTTCTTT. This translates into CASSLPNRANTEAFF.

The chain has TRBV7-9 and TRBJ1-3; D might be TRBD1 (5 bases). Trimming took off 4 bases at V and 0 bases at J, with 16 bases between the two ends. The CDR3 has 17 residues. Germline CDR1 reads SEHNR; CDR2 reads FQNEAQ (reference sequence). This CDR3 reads CASSSTGDSYSGNTIYF. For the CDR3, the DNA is TGTGCCAGCAGCTCTACCGGGGACTCCTACTCTGGAAACACCATATATTTT.

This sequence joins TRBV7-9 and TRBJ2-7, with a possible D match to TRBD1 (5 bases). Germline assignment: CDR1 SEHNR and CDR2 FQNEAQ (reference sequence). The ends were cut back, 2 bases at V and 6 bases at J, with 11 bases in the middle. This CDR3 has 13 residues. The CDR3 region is CASSLQGISEQYF. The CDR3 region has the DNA TGTGCCAGCAGCTTACAGGGTATAAGCGAGCAGTACTTC.

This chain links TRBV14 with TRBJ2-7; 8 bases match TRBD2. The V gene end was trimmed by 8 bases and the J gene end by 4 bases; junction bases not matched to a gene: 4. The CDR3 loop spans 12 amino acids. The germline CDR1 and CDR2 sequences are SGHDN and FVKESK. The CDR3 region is CASAGTRYEQYF. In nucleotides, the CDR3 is TGTGCCAGCGCGGGGACTAGGTACGAGCAGTACTTC.

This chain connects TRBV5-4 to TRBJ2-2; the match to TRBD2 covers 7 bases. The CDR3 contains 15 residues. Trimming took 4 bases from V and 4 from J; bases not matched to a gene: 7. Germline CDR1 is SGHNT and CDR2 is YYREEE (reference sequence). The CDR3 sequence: CASSPGGRGTGELFF. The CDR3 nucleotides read TGTGCCAGCAGCCCCGGGGGGAGGGGCACCGGGGAGCTGTTTTTT.

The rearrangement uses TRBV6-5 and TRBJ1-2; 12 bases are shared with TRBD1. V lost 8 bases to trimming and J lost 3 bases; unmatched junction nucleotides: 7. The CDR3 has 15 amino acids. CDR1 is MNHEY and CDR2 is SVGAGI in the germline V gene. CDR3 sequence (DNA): TGTGCCAGCCGAAGGGACAGGGGGCAGGACTATGGCTACACCTTC. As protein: CASRRDRGQDYGYTF.

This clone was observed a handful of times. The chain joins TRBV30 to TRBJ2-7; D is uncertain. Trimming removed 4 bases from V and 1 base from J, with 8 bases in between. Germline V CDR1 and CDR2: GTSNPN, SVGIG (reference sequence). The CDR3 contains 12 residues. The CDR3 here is CAWTHSSYEQYF. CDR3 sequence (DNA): TGTGCCTGGACTCACAGTTCCTACGAGCAGTACTTC.

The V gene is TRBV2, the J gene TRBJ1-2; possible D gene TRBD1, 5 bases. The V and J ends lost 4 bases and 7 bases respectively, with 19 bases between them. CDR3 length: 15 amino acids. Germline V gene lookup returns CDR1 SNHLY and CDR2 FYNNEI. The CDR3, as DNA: TGTGCCAGCAGTGTAGGGAGGGGAGGCTCCTCTGGCTACACCTTC. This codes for CASSVGRGGSSGYTF.

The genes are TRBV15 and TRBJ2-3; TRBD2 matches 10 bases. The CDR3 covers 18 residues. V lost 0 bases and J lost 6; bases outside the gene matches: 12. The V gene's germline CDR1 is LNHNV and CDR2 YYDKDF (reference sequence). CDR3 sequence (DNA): TGTGCCACCAGCAGAGATTTGGCCAAGCGGGAGGGCCCTGATACGCAGTATTTT. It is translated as CATSRDLAKREGPDTQYF.

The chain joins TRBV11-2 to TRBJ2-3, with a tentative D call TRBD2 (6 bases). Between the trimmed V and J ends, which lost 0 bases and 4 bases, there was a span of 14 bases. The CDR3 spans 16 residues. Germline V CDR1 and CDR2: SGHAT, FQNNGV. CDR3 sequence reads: CASSLDRGTRSDTQYF. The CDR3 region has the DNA TGTGCCAGCAGCTTAGATCGCGGGACTCGCTCAGATACGCAGTATTTT. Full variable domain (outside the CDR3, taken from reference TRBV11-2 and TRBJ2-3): EAGVAQSPRYKIIEKRQSVAFWCNPISGHATLYWYQQILGQGPKLLIQFQNNGVVDDSQLPKDRFSAERLKGVDSTLKIQPAKLEDSAVYLCASSLDRGTRSDTQYFGPGTRLTVL.